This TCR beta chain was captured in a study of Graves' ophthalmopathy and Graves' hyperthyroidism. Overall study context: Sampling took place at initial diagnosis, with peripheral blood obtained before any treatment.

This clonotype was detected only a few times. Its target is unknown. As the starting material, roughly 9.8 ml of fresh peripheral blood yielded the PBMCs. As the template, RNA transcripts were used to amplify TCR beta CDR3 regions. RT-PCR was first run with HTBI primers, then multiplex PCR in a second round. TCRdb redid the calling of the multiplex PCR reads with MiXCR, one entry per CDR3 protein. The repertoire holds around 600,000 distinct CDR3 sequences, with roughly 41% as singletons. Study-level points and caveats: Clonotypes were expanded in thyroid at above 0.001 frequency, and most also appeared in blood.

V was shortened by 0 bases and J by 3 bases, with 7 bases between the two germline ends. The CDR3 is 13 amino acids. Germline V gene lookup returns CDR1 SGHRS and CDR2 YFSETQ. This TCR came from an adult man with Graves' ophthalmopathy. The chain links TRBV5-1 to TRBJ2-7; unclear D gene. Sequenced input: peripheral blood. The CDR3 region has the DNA TGCGCCAGCAGCTTGGAGGGTTTCTACGAGCAGTACTTC. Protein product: CASSLEGFYEQYF.